Included here is one T cell receptor beta chain sequence, with context. It has no known antigen specificity. No quality values exist for individual bases; no much larger clone is one base distant. These data belong to a study of shared clonotypes between healthy human individuals (dated by TCRdb to about 2020). In the study overall: A couple of women and a few men aged 18 to 49 years were included in the cohort. Leukapheresis yielded between about 0.8 and 9.5 billion PBMCs per donor. To estimate repertoire size and how much clonotypes are shared between individuals, the study performed deep sequencing of blood TCR repertoires from roughly five healthy adults. For each donor, three plates each were used for CD4 naive and CD4 memory, two plates were used for CD8 naive, and one plate was used for CD8 memory. Different laboratories and diverse techniques were used to prepare libraries and sequence TCR repertoires, to increase sequencing depth and limit assay-specific biases.

V lost 6 bases and J lost 5 bases, and the count of bases not matched to a germline gene is 7. The CDR3 covers 14 residues, taking in both the cysteine and the phenylalanine. Only the CDR3 part of the read is kept: 42 bases, read in frame from the first base. CDR1 and CDR2 (MNHEY, SVGAGI) derive from the germline V gene. The donors were healthy, HIV-negative adults with no recently reported acute infections or vaccinations. Only Caucasian adults living in Nashville, Tennessee, USA were represented among the donors. CD4+ T cells were enriched by magnetic negative selection, after which naive cells were positively selected on CD45RA and the negative fraction was taken as the memory subset. Blood was collected by leukapheresis, and PBMCs were isolated by Ficoll-Histopaque density gradient centrifugation and then cryopreserved in liquid nitrogen vapor phase. Analytical flow cytometry was used to check the purity and quantity of each magnetically sorted T cell population. Genomic DNA was isolated from every sorted fraction and measured by UV absorbance on a Nanodrop 2000c.

TCR CDR3 regions were amplified from genomic DNA by multiplex PCR using the deep immunoSEQ assay. For each cell subset, the extracted genomic DNA was distributed evenly across all wells of several immunoSEQ 96-well plates, and each plate served as one replicate. For sorted subsets, roughly 200 ng of genomic DNA, equivalent to some 33,000 T cell genomes, went into each replicate PCR. Purified libraries were measured with a Qubit 3.0 fluorometer, size-checked on a Bioanalyzer 2100, and measured again with the KAPA Library Quantification kit. Every immunoSEQ 96-well plate was sequenced on a separate single-read 150-cycle Illumina NextSeq 550 flow cell. The study's processing was this. Because the immunoSEQ output held only junctional sequences and lacked quality scores, the filtering could not match the filtering applied to full-length reads. Sequences were annotated with PyIR, a Python wrapper for IgBLAST v1.9, and V/J genes and CDR3 were assigned using IMGT germline references. Reads with weak V/J assignments (E-value above 1e-6), missing CDR3, stop codons, out-of-frame junctions, or ambiguous translated residues were removed. A V3J clonotype was defined by an identical inferred V gene, J gene, and CDR3 amino acid sequence. Percentage overlap between repertoires was computed as shared unique clonotypes divided by the size of the smaller repertoire. Richness of each repertoire was evaluated using RTK rarefaction, the Chao1 estimator, and Recon v2.1 estimates of unobserved clonotypes. OLGA was used to compute generation probabilities for all TCRbeta clonotypes that the gDNA method yielded from four donors. In TCRdb, the immuneACCESS table is reduced to in-frame sequences with V and J assigned. These tables do not hold every clone; where another copy was compared, an unresolved V gene accounts for under half, and the others remain unexplained. Clonal size and the V and J genes are those of that table, whereas D and trimming came from the DNA. This sample has roughly 2.4 million clones in its table, and approximately 94% of those were observed once. The ten largest clones take up 0.1% to 0.15% of the sample.

What the authors observed across the whole study: Estimated clonotype richness was generally larger for naive than for memory subsets. Based on pairwise subsampling, the degree of clonotype sharing among donors was expected to be affected by sequencing depth. The small number of donors limited the genetic and exposure-history diversity represented. When several donors were compared, the shared fraction of clonotypes was roughly 4.8% for naive CD4, 3% to 4% for naive CD8, roughly 2.5% for memory CD4, and less than 0.5% for memory CD8. Compared with non-shared clonotypes, clonotypes shared by all four sorted-subset donors had higher generation probabilities. Sampling was restricted to blood, and TCR repertoires in tissue are likely to differ from TCR repertoires in blood. Incomplete sequencing was indicated by rarefaction of sorted-subset datasets, despite the large sequencing depth.

This receptor was identified in a man in his late teens or twenties in good health. Sequencing was carried out using naive CD4+ T cells sorted from blood. Reading the label with the study, this specimen's cell subset or site is: CD45RA+ positively selected. Recombination joined TRBV6-5 with TRBJ1-5, and 7 bases in between align with TRBD1. This receptor has the CDR3 CASSRGQTDQPQHF. In nucleotide form, the sequence is TGTGCCAGCAGCCGGGGACAGACTGATCAGCCCCAGCATTTT.